The 19 T cell receptor beta chains below all came from one sample that was sequenced in a study of T cells after yellow fever vaccination. Using its own MiXCR run on the 5' RACE reads, TCRdb lists one record per CDR3 protein. The sample has 100,000 to 150,000 distinct CDR3 sequences; under 9% are singletons. This specimen was CD8+ T cells sorted from PBMCs, taken on the day of the yellow fever booster vaccination. The receptors here all came from a man aged 18 to 29 who received the YFV17D yellow fever vaccine.

This clonotype was observed many times. The chain carries TRBV9 and TRBJ2-4; D not certain. This CDR3 contains 16 residues. The germline CDR1 and CDR2 sequences are SGDLS and YYNGEE. The V end was cut by 0 bases, the J end by 4 bases, with 14 bases between. The CDR3 nucleotides read TGTGCCAGCAGCGTAGTCGATCTTGCTCCTAAAAACATTCAGTACTTC. Translated, it gives CASSVVDLAPKNIQYF. The full variable domain, rest sourced from reference TRBV9 and TRBJ2-4, is DSGVTQTPKHLITATGQRVTLRCSPRSGDLSVYWYQQSLDQGLQFLIQYYNGEERAKGNILERFSAQQFPDLHSELNLSSLELGDSALYFCASSVVDLAPKNIQYFGAGTRLSVL.

This clonotype appeared a few times. The chain employs TRBV11-2 and TRBJ2-1; 8 nucleotides agree with TRBD2. The germline V gene has CDR1 SGHAT and CDR2 FQNNGV. The CDR3 is 17 amino acids. The V and J ends lost 1 base and 0 bases, in that order; junction bases with no gene match: 5. The CDR3 here is CASSLGERGLSYNEQFF. CDR3 nucleotides: TGTGCCAGCAGCTTAGGGGAGCGGGGGCTCTCCTACAATGAGCAGTTCTTC. The full variable domain, rest sourced from reference TRBV11-2 and TRBJ2-1, is EAGVAQSPRYKIIEKRQSVAFWCNPISGHATLYWYQQILGQGPKLLIQFQNNGVVDDSQLPKDRFSAERLKGVDSTLKIQPAKLEDSAVYLCASSLGERGLSYNEQFFGPGTRLTVL.

The chain combines TRBV13 with TRBJ2-7; D is unclear. In germline, CDR1 is PRHDT, CDR2 FYEKMQ (reference sequence). This CDR3 is 12 amino acids long. The DNA for the CDR3 is TGTGCCAGCCGGGTAGGTTCCTCCGAGCAGTACGTC. Protein: CASRVGSSEQYV.

This clonotype showed up many times. J is TRBJ1-5 and V is TRBV2; D call uncertain. V lost 5 bases, J lost 0 bases, and 11 bases lay in between. Germline V lookup: CDR1 SNHLY, CDR2 FYNNEI. The CDR3 sequence is 15 residues long. CDR3 sequence: CASSKSTVSNQPQHF. The DNA of the CDR3 is TGTGCCAGCAGTAAGAGTACGGTTAGCAATCAGCCCCAGCATTTT.

This clonotype has a count of ten or more. This chain uses TRBV6-5 with TRBJ1-1; maybe TRBD1 (6 bases). The ends were cut back, 6 bases at V and 5 bases at J, with 19 bases in the middle. The CDR3 is 15 residues long. Per germline, CDR1 MNHEY and CDR2 SVGAGI. This chain's CDR3 is CASSLTGRRGTEAFF. CDR3 coding DNA: TGTGCCAGCAGCTTAACAGGAAGGAGGGGGACTGAAGCTTTCTTT.

The CDR3, as DNA: TGTGCCACCGACAGGGGGTTTAGCAATCAGCCCCAGCATTTT. This gives the protein CATDRGFSNQPQHF. The J gene is TRBJ1-5, the V gene TRBV6-2 or TRBV6-3; 9 nucleotides line up with TRBD1. Germline V lookup: CDR1 MNHEY, CDR2 SVGEGT. V lost 10 bases to trimming and J lost 0 bases; unmatched junction nucleotides: 4. This CDR3 comprises 14 residues.

There are a few counts of this clonotype. The CDR3 is CASRYTGGPYYEQYF. In nucleotides, the CDR3 is TGTGCCAGCAGGTATACAGGGGGCCCCTACTACGAGCAGTACTTC. This chain links TRBV7-2 with TRBJ2-7; TRBD1 matches 9 bases. Trimming at V came to 6 bases and at J to 3 bases, leaving 9 bases not matched to a gene. The CDR3 has 15 residues. Germline CDR1 and CDR2: SGHTA and FQGNSA. Drawing the rest from reference TRBV7-2 and TRBJ2-7, the complete variable domain is GAGVSQSPSNKVTEKGKDVELRCDPISGHTALYWYRQSLGQGLEFLIYFQGNSAPDKSGLPSDRFSAERTGGSVSTLTIQRTQQEDSAVYLCASRYTGGPYYEQYFGPGTRLTVT.

There are many counts of this clonotype. The J gene is TRBJ1-5, the V gene TRBV28; no definite D call. CDR3 length equals 14 residues. The V gene lost 6 bases and the J gene lost 2 bases, with 11 bases spanning the gap. Looked up from germline, CDR1 is MDHEN and CDR2 is SYDVKM. CDR3 DNA: TGTGCCAGCAGAGTAGACGGGGGCAATCAGCCCCAGCATTTT. Amino acid sequence: CASRVDGGNQPQHF.

The V call is TRBV10-3, the J call TRBJ1-1; tentative D call: TRBD1 (5 bases). CDR1 ENHRY and CDR2 SYGVKD come from the germline V gene. V dropped 4 bases and J dropped 7 bases, with 13 bases sitting between them. This CDR3 has 13 amino acids. CDR3 loop: CAISGGTAVEAFF. The CDR3 DNA sequence: TGTGCCATCAGTGGGGGGACCGCCGTTGAAGCTTTCTTT.

The chain is built from TRBV12-5 and TRBJ2-5, with a weak D call TRBD2 (6 bases). Trimming removed 5 bases from V and 0 bases from J, with 10 bases in between. CDR3 length equals 14 residues. Germline V CDR1 and CDR2: LGHNT, FRNRAP. In DNA, the CDR3 is TGTGCTAGTGGTGGGGGGACTTACCAAGAGACCCAGTACTTC. Its protein is CASGGGTYQETQYF.

The V call is TRBV7-9, the J call TRBJ2-6; D is ambiguous. The V and J ends lost 0 bases and 2 bases respectively, with 5 bases between them. Germline CDR1 reads SEHNR; CDR2 reads FQNEAQ (reference sequence). The CDR3 is 15 amino acids. In DNA form, the CDR3 reads TGTGCCAGCAGCTTAGCTCTACCTGGGGCCAACGTCCTGACTTTC. It translates to CASSLALPGANVLTF.

The rearrangement uses TRBV20-1 and TRBJ2-1, with D possibly matching TRBD2 (6 bases). The V gene lost 3 bases and the J gene lost 7 bases, with 13 bases spanning the gap. Germline CDR1 DFQATT, CDR2 SNEGSKA (reference sequence). CDR3 size: 13 residues. The CDR3 region has the DNA TGCAGTGCTAGGGGCACTCGGGGGAATGAGCAGTTCTTC. It yields the protein CSARGTRGNEQFF.

This clonotype has ten or more counts. V and J are TRBV4-1 and TRBJ2-1, with D tentatively TRBD1 or TRBD2 (5 bases each). Trimming shortened V by 1 base and J by 10 bases, and 11 bases separated the two germline ends. Germline assignment: CDR1 MGHRA and CDR2 YSYEKL. This CDR3 comprises 13 residues. CDR3 residues: CASSQVIRDEQFF. DNA of the CDR3: TGCGCCAGCAGCCAAGTCATACGGGACGAGCAGTTCTTC.

The rearrangement links TRBV6-2 or TRBV6-3 to TRBJ2-1, with no clear D. Germline V gene sequence: CDR1 MNHEY, CDR2 SVGEGT. V was trimmed by 2 bases and J by 4 bases, leaving 9 bases between them. The CDR3 totals 14 residues. CDR3 DNA: TGTGCCAGCAGTTACGAACCCCCGTACAATGAGCAGTTCTTC. Its translation: CASSYEPPYNEQFF.

V usage is TRBV2 and J usage is TRBJ2-3, with TRBD1 as a possible D gene (6 bases). The V and J ends lost 9 bases and 1 base respectively, with 20 bases between them. This CDR3 contains 16 residues. The germline V gene has CDR1 SNHLY and CDR2 FYNNEI. CDR3 loop: CARVWDTNAGTDTQYF. Here the CDR3 DNA reads TGTGCCAGGGTGTGGGACACCAATGCGGGCACAGATACGCAGTATTTT.

The chain uses TRBV28 and TRBJ1-1; possibly TRBD1 for D (5 bases). The ends were cut back, 2 bases at V and 0 bases at J, with 13 bases in the middle. The germline gives CDR1 MDHEN, CDR2 SYDVKM. The CDR3 spans 16 residues. CDR3 loop: CASSLGREPMNTEAFF. The CDR3 nucleotides read TGTGCCAGCAGTTTAGGCAGGGAACCCATGAACACTGAAGCTTTCTTT.

V gene TRBV4-2 combines with J gene TRBJ2-7, with TRBD1 matching 10 bases. This CDR3 is built from 15 residues. Germline V lookup: CDR1 LGHNA, CDR2 YNFKEQ. Losses at the gene ends were 0 bases for V and 3 bases for J; bases not matched to a gene: 2. CDR3 protein: CASSQETGGFYEQYV. The CDR3 nucleotides read TGTGCCAGCAGCCAAGAGACAGGGGGCTTCTACGAGCAGTACGTC.

This clonotype was detected only a few times. The chain joins TRBV6-5 to TRBJ1-1, with a tentative D call TRBD1 (6 bases). The CDR3 is made up of 14 amino acids. The ends were cut back, 0 bases at V and 4 bases at J, with 9 bases in the middle. CDR1 and CDR2 from the germline V gene are MNHEY and SVGAGI. The CDR3 nucleotides read TGTGCCAGCAGTTACTCTCAGGGGTCCACTGAAGCTTTCTTT. Its protein product is CASSYSQGSTEAFF.

The V call is TRBV7-9, the J call TRBJ1-4; D is unclear. Germline values: CDR1 SEHNR, CDR2 FQNEAQ (reference sequence). The CDR3 is 15 residues long. Between the trimmed V and J ends, which lost 5 bases and 7 bases, there was a span of 17 bases. CDR3 region: CASSRRQRLGEKLFF. CDR3 bases: TGTGCCAGCAGCCGTAGACAACGGCTTGGTGAAAAACTGTTTTTT.